The entry below gives a single TCR beta chain sequence along with its context. The data originate from a study of T-cell reconstitution after alpha-beta-depleted transplantation in children. Preparing the TCRbeta library involved the use of unique molecular identifiers. TCRdb reprocessed the PCR reads with MiXCR, giving one entry per CDR3 protein. The sample lists fewer than 550,000 distinct CDR3 sequences, approximately 11% seen once, with roughly 6% in the top ten. Germline V gene lookup returns CDR1 LNHDA and CDR2 SQIVND (reference sequence). The CDR3 runs 17 residues. V lost 5 bases, J lost 2 bases, and 13 bases stayed unmatched.

Sequencing was performed on PBMCs from the stem cell graft donor, taken from the stem cell graft. The rearrangement uses TRBV19 and TRBJ2-3, with TRBD2 identical over 7 bases. This TCR was recovered from a human donor who donated a stem cell graft to a child with acute myeloid leukemia. The CDR3 loop reads CASSSTGASGYTDTQYF. As DNA, the CDR3 is TGTGCCAGTAGTTCAACCGGGGCTAGCGGATACACAGATACGCAGTATTTT.